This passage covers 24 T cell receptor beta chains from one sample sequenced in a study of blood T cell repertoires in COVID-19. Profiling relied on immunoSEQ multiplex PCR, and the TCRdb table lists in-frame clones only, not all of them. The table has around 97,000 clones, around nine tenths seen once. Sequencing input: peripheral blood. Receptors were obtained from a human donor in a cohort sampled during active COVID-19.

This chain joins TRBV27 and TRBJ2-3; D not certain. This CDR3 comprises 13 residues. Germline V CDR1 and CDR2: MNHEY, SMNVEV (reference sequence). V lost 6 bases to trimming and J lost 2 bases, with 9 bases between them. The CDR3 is CASSSPPTDTQYF. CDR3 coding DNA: TGTGCCAGCAGCTCCCCTCCCACAGATACGCAGTATTTT.

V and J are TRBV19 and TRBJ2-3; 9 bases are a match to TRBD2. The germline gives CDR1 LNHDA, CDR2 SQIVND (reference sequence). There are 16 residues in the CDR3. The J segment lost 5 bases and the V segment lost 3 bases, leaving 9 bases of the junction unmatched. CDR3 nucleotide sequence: TGTGCCAGTAGTATCCGTGCGGGAGGGCCTGGAGATACGCAGTATTTT. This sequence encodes CASSIRAGGPGDTQYF. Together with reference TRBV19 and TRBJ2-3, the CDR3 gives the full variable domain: DGGITQSPKYLFRKEGQNVTLSCEQNLNHDAMYWYRQDPGQGLRLIYYSQIVNDFQKGDIAEGYSVSREKKESFPLTVTSAQKNPTAFYLCASSIRAGGPGDTQYFGPGTRLTVL.

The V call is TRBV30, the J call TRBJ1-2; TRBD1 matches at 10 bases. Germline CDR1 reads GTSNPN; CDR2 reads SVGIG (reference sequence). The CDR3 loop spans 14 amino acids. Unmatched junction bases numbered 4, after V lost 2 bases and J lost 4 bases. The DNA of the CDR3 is TGTGCCTGGAGTCCGGACAGGGGGTCCTATGGCTACACCTTC. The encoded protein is CAWSPDRGSYGYTF.

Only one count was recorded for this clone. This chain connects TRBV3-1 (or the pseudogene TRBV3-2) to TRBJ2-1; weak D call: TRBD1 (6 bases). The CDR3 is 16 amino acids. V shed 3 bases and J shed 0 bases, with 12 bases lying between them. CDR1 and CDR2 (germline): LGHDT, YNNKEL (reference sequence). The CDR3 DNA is TGTGCCAGCAGCCATTCCGACAGGCTCTCCTACAATGAGCAGTTCTTC. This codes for CASSHSDRLSYNEQFF.

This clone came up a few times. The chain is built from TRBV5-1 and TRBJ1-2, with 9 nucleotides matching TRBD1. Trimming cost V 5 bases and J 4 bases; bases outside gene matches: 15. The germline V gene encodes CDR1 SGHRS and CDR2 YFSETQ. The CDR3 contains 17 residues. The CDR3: CASSSTGTGLASYGYTF. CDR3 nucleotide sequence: TGCGCCAGCAGTTCCACCGGGACAGGGCTGGCCTCCTATGGCTACACCTTC.

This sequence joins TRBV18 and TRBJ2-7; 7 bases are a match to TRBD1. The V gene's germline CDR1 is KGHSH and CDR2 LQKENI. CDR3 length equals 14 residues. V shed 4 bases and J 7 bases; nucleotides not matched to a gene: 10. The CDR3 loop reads CASSLGTALREQYF. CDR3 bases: TGTGCCAGCTCACTGGGGACAGCTTTACGGGAGCAGTACTTC.

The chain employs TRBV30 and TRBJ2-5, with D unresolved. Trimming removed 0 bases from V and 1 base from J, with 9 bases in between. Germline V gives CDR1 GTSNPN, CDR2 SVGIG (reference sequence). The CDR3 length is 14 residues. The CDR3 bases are TGTGCCTGGAGTGTCCGAGTTTTCCAAGAGACCCAGTACTTC. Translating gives CAWSVRVFQETQYF. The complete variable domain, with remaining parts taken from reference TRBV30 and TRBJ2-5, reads SQTIHQWPATLVQPVGSPLSLECTVEGTSNPNLYWYRQAAGRGLQLLFYSVGIGQISSEVPQNLSASRPQDRQFILSSKKLLLSDSGFYLCAWSVRVFQETQYFGPGTRLLVL.

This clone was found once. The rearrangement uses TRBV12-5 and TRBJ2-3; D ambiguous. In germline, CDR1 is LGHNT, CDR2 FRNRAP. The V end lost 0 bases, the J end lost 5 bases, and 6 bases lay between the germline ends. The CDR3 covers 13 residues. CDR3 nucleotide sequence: TGTGCTAGTGGTTTGGTACTTGGAGATACGCAGTATTTT. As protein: CASGLVLGDTQYF.

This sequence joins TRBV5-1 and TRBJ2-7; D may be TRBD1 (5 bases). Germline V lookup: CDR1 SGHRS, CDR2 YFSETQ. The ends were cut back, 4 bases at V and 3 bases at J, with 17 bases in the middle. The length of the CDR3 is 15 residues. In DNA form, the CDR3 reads TGCGCCAGCAGCGCCGGACGGACACTCCTCTACGAGCAGTACTTC. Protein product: CASSAGRTLLYEQYF.

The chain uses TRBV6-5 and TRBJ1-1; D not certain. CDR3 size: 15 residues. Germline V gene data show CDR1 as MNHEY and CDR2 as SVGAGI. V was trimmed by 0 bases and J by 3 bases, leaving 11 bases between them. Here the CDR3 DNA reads TGTGCCAGCAGTTACTCGACCAGGTTTGACACTGAAGCTTTCTTT. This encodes CASSYSTRFDTEAFF.

The CDR3 DNA sequence: TGCGCCAGCAGTCGGCAGGGTTATGGCTACACCTTC. It translates to CASSRQGYGYTF. The chain links TRBV23-1 to TRBJ1-2; D might be TRBD1 (5 bases). TRBV23-1 is recorded as an ORF, its role being uncertain. The CDR3 extends over 12 amino acids. V lost 4 bases, J lost 5 bases, and 8 bases lay in between.

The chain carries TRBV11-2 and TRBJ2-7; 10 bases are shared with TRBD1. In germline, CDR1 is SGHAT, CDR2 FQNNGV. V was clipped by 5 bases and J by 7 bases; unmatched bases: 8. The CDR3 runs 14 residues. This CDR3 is CASSTDRGTGEQYF. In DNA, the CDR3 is TGTGCCAGCAGCACGGACAGGGGGACGGGAGAGCAGTACTTC.

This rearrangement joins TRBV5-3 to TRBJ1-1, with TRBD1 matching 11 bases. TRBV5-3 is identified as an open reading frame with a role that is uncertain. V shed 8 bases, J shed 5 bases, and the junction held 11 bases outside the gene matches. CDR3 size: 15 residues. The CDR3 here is CASIRGQGGKTEAFF. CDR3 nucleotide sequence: TGTGCCAGTATCAGGGGACAGGGGGGAAAGACTGAAGCTTTCTTT.

The CDR3 nucleotides are TGTGCCAGCAGCGCGGGGGACAGGCCCTCGAACACTGAAGCTTTCTTT. This sequence encodes CASSAGDRPSNTEAFF. The chain joins TRBV9 to TRBJ1-1, with 8 bases aligning to TRBD1. The CDR3 sequence is 16 residues long. V was clipped by 3 bases and J by 1 base; unmatched bases: 8. The V gene's germline CDR1 is SGDLS and CDR2 YYNGEE.

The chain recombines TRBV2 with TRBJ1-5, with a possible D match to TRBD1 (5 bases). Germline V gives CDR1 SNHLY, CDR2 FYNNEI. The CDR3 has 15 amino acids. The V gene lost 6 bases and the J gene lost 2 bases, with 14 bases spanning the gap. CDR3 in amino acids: CASRETESGNQPQHF. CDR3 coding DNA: TGTGCCAGCAGGGAGACAGAGTCTGGCAATCAGCCCCAGCATTTT. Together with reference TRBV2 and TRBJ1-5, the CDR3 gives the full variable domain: EPEVTQTPSHQVTQMGQEVILRCVPISNHLYFYWYRQILGQKVEFLVSFYNNEISEKSEIFDDQFSVERPDGSNFTLKIRSTKLEDSAMYFCASRETESGNQPQHFGDGTRLSIL.

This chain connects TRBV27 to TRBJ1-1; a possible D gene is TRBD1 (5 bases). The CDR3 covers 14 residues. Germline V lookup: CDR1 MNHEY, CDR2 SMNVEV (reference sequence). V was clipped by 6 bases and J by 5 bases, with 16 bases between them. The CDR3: CASRRPSGGTEAFF. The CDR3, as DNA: TGTGCCAGCAGGCGGCCAAGCGGGGGAACTGAAGCTTTCTTT.

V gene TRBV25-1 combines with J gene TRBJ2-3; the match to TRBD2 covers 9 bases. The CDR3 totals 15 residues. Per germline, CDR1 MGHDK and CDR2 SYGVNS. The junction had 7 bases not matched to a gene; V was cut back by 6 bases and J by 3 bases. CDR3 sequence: CASRRVSGGTDTQYF. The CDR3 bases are TGTGCCAGCAGGAGGGTTAGCGGGGGAACAGATACGCAGTATTTT.

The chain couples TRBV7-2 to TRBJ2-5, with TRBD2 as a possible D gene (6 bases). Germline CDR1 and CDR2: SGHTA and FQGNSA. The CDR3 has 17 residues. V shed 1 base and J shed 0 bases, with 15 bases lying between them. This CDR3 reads CASSLGGIAEYQETQYF. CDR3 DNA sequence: TGTGCCAGCAGCTTAGGAGGGATAGCGGAGTACCAAGAGACCCAGTACTTC.

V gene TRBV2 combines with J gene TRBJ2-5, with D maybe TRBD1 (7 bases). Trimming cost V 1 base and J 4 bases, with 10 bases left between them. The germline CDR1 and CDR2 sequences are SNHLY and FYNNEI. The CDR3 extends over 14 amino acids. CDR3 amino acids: CASSEGQGGETQYF. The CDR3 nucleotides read TGTGCCAGCAGTGAAGGGCAGGGGGGAGAGACCCAGTACTTC.

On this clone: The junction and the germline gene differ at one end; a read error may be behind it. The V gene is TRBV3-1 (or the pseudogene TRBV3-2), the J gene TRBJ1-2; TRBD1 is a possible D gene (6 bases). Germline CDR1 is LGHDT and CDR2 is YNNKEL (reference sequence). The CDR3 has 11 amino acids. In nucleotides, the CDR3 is TGTGCCAGCAGCCTGGGGACATCCACCGCCTTC. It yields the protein CASSLGTSTAF.

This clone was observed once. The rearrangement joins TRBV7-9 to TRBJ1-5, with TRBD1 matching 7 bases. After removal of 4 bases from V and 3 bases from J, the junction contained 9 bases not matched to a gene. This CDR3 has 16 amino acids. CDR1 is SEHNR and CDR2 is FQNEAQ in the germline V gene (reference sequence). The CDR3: CASSSTGTELNQPQHF. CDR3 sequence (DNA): TGTGCCAGCAGCTCCACCGGGACAGAACTCAATCAGCCCCAGCATTTT.

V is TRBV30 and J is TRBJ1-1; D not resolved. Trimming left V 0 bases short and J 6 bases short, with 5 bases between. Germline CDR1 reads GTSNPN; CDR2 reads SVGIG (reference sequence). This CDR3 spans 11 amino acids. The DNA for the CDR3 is TGTGCCTGGAGTGTGTTCTCTGAAGCTTTCTTT. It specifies CAWSVFSEAFF.

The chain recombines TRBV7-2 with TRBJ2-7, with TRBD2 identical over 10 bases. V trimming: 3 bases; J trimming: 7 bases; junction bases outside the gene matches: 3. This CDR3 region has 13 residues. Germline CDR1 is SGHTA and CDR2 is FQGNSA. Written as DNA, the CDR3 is TGTGCCAGCAGCTTGGAACTAGCGGGAGAGCAGTACTTC. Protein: CASSLELAGEQYF.

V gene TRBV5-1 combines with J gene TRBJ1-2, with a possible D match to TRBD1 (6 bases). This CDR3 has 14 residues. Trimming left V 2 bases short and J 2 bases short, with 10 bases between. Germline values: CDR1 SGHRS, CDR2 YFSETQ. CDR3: CASSLPTGNYGYTF. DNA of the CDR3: TGCGCCAGCAGCTTACCCACAGGGAACTATGGCTACACCTTC.